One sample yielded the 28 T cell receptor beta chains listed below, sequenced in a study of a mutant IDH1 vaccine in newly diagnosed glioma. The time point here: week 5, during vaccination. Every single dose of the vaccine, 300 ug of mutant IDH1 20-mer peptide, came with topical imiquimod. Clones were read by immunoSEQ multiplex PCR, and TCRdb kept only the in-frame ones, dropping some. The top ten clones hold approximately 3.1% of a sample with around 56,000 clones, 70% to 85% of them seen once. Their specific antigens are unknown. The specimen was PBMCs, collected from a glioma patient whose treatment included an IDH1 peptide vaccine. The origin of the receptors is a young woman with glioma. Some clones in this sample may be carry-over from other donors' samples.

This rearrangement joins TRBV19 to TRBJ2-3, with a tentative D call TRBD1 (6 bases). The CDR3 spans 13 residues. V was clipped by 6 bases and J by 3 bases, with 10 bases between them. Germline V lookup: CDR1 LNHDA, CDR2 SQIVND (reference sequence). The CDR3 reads CASRPTGTDTQYF. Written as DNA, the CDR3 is TGTGCCAGTAGACCCACAGGGACAGATACGCAGTATTTT.

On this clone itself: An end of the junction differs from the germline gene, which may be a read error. The CDR3: CVSSLGRGEKLFF. CDR3 nucleotide sequence: TGTGTCAGCAGCTTGGGACGGGGAGAAAAACTGTTTTTT. The rearrangement links TRBV7-3 to TRBJ1-4; possibly TRBD1 for D (5 bases). Germline CDR1 reads SGHTA; CDR2 reads FQGTGA. The CDR3 contains 13 residues.

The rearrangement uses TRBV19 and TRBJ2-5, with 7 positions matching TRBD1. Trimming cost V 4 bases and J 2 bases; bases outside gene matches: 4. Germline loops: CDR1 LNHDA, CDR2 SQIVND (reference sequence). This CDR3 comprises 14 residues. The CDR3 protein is CASSTGQLQETQYF. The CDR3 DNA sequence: TGTGCCAGTAGTACGGGACAGTTACAAGAGACCCAGTACTTC. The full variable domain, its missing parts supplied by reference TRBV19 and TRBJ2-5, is DGGITQSPKYLFRKEGQNVTLSCEQNLNHDAMYWYRQDPGQGLRLIYYSQIVNDFQKGDIAEGYSVSREKKESFPLTVTSAQKNPTAFYLCASSTGQLQETQYFGPGTRLLVL.

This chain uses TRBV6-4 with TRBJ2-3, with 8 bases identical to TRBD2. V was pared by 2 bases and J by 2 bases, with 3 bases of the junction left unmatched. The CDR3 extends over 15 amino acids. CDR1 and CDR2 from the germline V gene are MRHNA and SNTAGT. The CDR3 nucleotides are TGTGCCAGCAGTGACGGGACTAGTCCCACAGATACGCAGTATTTT. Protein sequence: CASSDGTSPTDTQYF.

CDR3 nucleotides: TGTGCCAGCAGCCAAGAGGAGGGAATCACTGAAGCTTTCTTT. It codes for CASSQEEGITEAFF. The chain recombines TRBV4-2 with TRBJ1-1; D ambiguous. The germline gives CDR1 LGHNA, CDR2 YNFKEQ. Deletions cut 0 bases from V and 4 bases from J, with 9 bases between. This CDR3 comprises 14 residues.

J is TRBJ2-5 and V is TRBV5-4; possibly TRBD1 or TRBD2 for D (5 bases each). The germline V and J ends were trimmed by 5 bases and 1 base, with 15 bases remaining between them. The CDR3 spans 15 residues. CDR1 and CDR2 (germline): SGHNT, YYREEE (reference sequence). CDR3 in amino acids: CASRPPQGAQETQYF. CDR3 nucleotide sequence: TGTGCCAGCAGGCCCCCCCAGGGAGCCCAAGAGACCCAGTACTTC.

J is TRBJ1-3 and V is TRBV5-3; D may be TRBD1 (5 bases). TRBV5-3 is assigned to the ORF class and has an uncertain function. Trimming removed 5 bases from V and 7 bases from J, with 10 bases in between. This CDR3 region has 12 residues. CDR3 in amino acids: CARSIRGNTIYF. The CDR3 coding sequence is TGTGCCAGAAGTATAAGGGGTAACACCATATATTTT.

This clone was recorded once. The CDR3 DNA reads TGTGCCAGCACCCTGGGGTCAAGGGCTGGAAACACCATATATTTT. It translates to CASTLGSRAGNTIYF. V and J are TRBV6-1 and TRBJ1-3; no firm D call. Trimming removed 7 bases from V and 2 bases from J, with 15 bases in between. CDR3 length: 15 amino acids. The germline gives CDR1 MNHNS, CDR2 SASEGT.

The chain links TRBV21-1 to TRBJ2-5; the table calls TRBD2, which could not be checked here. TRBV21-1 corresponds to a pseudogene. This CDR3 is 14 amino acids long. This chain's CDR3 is CASSKRNCRRAQYF. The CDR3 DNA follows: TGTGCCAGCAGCAAACGAAATTGCCGCCGGGCCCAGTACTTC.

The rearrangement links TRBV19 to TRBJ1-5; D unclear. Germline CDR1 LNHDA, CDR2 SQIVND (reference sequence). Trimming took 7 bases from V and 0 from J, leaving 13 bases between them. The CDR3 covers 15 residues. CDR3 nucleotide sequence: TGTGCCAGTACTATGTACGGGCTTAGCAATCAGCCCCAGCATTTT. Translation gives CASTMYGLSNQPQHF.

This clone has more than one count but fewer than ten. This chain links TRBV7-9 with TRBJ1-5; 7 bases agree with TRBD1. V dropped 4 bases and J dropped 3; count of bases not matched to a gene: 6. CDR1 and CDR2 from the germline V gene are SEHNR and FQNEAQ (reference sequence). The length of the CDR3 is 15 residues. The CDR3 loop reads CASSSTGSINQPQHF. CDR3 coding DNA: TGTGCCAGCAGCTCGACAGGGTCGATCAATCAGCCCCAGCATTTT.

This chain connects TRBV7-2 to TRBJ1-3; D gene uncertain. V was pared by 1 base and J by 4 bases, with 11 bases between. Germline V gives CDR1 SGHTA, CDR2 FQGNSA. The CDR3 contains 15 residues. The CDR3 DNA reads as TGTGCCAGCAGCTTAGTAGCGGGTTCGGGAAACACCATATATTTT. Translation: CASSLVAGSGNTIYF.

The CDR3 here is CASSMLLAGVGAQYF. CDR3 sequence (DNA): TGTGCCAGTAGTATGTTACTAGCGGGGGTTGGAGCCCAGTACTTC. J is TRBJ2-5 and V is TRBV19; TRBD2 matches 11 bases. The germline gives CDR1 LNHDA, CDR2 SQIVND (reference sequence). Unmatched junction bases numbered 9, after V lost 3 bases and J lost 9 bases. There are 15 residues in the CDR3.

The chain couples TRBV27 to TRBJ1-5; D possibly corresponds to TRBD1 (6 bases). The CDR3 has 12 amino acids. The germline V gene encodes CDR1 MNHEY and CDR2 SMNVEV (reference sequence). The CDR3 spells CATGLPHQPQHF. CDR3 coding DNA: TGTGCGACAGGACTACCACATCAGCCCCAGCATTTT.

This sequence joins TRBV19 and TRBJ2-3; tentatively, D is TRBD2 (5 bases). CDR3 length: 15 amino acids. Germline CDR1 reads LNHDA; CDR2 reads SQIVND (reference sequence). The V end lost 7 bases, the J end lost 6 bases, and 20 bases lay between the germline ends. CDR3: CASTITSSALDTQYF. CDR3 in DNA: TGTGCCAGTACCATCACTAGTTCGGCTTTGGATACGCAGTATTTT. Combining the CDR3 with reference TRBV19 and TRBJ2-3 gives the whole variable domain DGGITQSPKYLFRKEGQNVTLSCEQNLNHDAMYWYRQDPGQGLRLIYYSQIVNDFQKGDIAEGYSVSREKKESFPLTVTSAQKNPTAFYLCASTITSSALDTQYFGPGTRLTVL.

DNA for the CDR3: TGTGCCTGGGCCGACAGGGGGCTGAGGCCCCAGCATTTT. Its protein is CAWADRGLRPQHF. The rearrangement uses TRBV30 and TRBJ1-5, with 10 positions matching TRBD1. The trim removed 5 bases at V and 9 bases at J, leaving 7 bases unmatched. Per the germline V gene, CDR1 is GTSNPN and CDR2 is SVGIG (reference sequence). This CDR3 has 13 amino acids. Complete variable domain (other parts from reference TRBV30 and TRBJ1-5): SQTIHQWPATLVQPVGSPLSLECTVEGTSNPNLYWYRQAAGRGLQLLFYSVGIGQISSEVPQNLSASRPQDRQFILSSKKLLLSDSGFYLCAWADRGLRPQHFGDGTRLSIL.

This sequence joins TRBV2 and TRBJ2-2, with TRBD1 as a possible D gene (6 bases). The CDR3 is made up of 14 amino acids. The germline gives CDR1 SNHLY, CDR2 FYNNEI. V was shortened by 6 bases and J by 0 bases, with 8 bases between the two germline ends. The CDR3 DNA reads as TGTGCCAGCAGGGACAGCGCGAACACCGGGGAGCTGTTTTTT. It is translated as CASRDSANTGELFF.

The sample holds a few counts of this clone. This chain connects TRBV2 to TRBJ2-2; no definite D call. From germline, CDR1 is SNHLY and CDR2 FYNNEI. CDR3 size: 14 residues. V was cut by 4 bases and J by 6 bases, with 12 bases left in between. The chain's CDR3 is CASSGLLGSGELFF. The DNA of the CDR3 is TGTGCCAGCAGTGGTCTACTGGGGTCCGGGGAGCTGTTTTTT.

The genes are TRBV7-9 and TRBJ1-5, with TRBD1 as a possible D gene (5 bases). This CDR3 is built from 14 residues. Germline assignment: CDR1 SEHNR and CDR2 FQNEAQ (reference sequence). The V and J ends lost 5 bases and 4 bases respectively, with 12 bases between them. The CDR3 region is CASSRRDGNQPQHF. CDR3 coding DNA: TGTGCCAGCAGCCGAAGGGACGGTAATCAGCCCCAGCATTTT.

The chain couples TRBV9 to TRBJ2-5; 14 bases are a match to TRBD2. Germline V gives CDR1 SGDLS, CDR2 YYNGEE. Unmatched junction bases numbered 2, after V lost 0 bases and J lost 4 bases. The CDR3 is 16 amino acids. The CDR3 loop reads CASSVAGLAGAETQYF. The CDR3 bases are TGTGCCAGCAGCGTAGCGGGACTAGCGGGAGCAGAGACCCAGTACTTC.

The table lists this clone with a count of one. The CDR3 DNA reads TGTGCCAGCTCGCAGGGACAGGGGGCGCTTGGCTACACCTTC. This encodes CASSQGQGALGYTF. V gene TRBV18 combines with J gene TRBJ1-2; 12 bases are shared with TRBD1. This CDR3 is built from 14 residues. Germline V lookup: CDR1 KGHSH, CDR2 LQKENI. V lost 6 bases to trimming and J lost 7 bases; unmatched junction nucleotides: 6. Filled out from reference TRBV18 and TRBJ1-2, the complete variable domain reads NAGVMQNPRHLVRRRGQEARLRCSPMKGHSHVYWYRQLPEEGLKFMVYLQKENIIDESGMPKERFSAEFPKEGPSILRIQQVVRGDSAAYFCASSQGQGALGYTFGSGTRLTVV.

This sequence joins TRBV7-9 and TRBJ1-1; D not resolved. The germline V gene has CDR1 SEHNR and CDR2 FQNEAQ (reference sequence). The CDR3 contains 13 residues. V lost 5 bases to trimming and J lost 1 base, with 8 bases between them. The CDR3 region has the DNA TGTGCCAGCAGCATAGACACGAACACTGAAGCTTTCTTT. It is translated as CASSIDTNTEAFF. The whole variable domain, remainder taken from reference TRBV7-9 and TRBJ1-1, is DTGVSQNPRHKITKRGQNVTFRCDPISEHNRLYWYRQTLGQGPEFLTYFQNEAQLEKSRLLSDRFSAERPKGSFSTLEIQRTEQGDSAMYLCASSIDTNTEAFFGQGTRLTVV.

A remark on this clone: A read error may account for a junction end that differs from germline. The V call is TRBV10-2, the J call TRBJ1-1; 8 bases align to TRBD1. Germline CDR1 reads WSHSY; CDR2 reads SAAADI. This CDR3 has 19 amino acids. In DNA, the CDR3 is TGCGCCAGCAGGGACCCGGGGGGACAGGTACTCAGGGGGGGTACTGAAGATTTCTTT. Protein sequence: CASRDPGGQVLRGGTEDFF.

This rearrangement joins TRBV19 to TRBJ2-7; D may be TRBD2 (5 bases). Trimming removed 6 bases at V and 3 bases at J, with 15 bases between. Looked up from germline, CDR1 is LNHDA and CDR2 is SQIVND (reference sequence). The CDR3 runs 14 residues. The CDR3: CASSAGVARYEQYF. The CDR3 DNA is TGTGCCAGTAGCGCCGGGGTAGCGCGCTACGAGCAGTACTTC.

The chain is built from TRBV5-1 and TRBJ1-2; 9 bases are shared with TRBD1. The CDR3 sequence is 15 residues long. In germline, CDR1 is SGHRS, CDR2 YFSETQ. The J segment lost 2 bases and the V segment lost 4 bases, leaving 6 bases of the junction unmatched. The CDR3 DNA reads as TGCGCCAGCAGCCCTGGAGACAGGGGGAACTATGGCTACACCTTC. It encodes CASSPGDRGNYGYTF.

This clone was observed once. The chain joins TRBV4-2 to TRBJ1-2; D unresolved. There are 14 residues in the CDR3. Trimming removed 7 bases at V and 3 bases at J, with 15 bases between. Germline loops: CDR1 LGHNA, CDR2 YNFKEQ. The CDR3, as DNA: TGTGCCAGCACCCCAGGTTTTGGGGACTATGGCTACACCTTC. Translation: CASTPGFGDYGYTF.

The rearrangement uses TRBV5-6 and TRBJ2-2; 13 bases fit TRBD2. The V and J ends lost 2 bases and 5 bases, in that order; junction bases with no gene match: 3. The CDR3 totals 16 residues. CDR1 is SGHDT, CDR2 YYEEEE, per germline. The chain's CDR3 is CASSFGLAGETGELFF. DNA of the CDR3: TGTGCCAGCAGCTTCGGACTAGCGGGGGAAACCGGGGAGCTGTTTTTT.

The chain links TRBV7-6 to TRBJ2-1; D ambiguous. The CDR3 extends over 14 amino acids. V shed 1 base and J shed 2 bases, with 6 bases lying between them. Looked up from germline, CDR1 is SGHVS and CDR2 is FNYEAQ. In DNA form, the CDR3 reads TGTGCCAGCAGCTTAGGGACGCCCTACAATGAGCAGTTCTTC. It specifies CASSLGTPYNEQFF.